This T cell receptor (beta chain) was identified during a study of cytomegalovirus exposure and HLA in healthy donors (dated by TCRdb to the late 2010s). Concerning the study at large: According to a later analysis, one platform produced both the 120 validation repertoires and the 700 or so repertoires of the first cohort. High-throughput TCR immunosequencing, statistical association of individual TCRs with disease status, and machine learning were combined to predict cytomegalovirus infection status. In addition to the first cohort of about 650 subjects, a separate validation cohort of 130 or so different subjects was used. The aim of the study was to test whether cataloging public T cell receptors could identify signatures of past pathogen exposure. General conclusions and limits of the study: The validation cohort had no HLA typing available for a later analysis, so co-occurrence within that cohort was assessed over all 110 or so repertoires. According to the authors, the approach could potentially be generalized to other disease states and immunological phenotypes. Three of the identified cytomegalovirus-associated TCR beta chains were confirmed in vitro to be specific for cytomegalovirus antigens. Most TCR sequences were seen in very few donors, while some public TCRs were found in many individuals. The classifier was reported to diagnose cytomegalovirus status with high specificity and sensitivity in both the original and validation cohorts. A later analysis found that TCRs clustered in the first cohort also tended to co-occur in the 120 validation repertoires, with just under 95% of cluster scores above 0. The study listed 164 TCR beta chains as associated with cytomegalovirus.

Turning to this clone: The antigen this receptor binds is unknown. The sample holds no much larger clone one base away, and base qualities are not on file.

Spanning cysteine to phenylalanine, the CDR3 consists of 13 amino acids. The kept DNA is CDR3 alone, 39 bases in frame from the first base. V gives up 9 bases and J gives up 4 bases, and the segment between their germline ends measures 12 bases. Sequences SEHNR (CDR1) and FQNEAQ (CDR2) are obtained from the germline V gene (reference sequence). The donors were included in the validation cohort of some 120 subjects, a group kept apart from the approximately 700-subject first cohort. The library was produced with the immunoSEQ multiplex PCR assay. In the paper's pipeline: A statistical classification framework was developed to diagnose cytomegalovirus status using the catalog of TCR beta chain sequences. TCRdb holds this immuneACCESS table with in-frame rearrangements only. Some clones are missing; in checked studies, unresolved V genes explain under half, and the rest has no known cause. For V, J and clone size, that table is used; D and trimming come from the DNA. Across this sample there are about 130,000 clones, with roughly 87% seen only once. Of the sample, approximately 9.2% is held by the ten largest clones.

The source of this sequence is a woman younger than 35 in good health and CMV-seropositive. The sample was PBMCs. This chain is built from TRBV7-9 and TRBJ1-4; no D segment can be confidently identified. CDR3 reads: CASARENNEKLFF. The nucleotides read TGTGCCAGTGCCCGGGAGAATAATGAAAAACTGTTTTTT.